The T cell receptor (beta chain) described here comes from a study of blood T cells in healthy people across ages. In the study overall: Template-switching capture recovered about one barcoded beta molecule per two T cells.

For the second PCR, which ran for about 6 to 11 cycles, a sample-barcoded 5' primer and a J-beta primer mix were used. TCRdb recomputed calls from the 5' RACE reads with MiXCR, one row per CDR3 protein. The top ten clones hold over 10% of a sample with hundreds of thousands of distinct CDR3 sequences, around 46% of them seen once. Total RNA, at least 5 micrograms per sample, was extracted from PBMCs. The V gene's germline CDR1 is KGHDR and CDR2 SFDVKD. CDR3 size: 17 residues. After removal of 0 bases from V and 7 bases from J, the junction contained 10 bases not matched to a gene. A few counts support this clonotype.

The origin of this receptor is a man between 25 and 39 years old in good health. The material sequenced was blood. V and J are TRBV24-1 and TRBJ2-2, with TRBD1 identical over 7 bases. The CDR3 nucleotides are TGTGCCACCAGTGATTTGCAGGGCCGGACAGGCGGCGGGGAGCTGTTTTTT. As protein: CATSDLQGRTGGGELFF.